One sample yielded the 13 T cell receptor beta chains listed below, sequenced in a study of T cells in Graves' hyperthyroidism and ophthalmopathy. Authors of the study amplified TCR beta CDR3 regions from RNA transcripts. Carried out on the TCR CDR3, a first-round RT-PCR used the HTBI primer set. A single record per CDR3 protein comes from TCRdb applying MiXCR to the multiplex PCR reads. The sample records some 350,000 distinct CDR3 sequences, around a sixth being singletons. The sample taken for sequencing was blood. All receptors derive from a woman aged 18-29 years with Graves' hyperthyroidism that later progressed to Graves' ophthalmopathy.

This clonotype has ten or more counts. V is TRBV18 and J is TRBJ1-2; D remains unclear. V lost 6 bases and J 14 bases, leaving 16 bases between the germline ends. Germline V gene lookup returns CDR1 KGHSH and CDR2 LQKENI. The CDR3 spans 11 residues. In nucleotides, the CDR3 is TGTGCCAGCTCTAATCGGGGATCTGGAACCTTC. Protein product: CASSNRGSGTF.

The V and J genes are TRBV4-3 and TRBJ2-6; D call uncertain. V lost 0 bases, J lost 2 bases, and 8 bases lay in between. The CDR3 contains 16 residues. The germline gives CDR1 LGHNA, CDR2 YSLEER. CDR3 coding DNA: TGCGCCAGCAGCCAAGAATCGTCCCCTGGGGCCAACGTCCTGACTTTC. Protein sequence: CASSQESSPGANVLTF.

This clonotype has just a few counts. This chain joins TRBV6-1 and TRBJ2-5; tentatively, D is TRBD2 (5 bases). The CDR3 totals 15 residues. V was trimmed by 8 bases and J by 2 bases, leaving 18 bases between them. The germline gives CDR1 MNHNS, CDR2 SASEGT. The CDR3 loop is CASGSGVRPQETQYF. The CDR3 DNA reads TGTGCCAGCGGCTCCGGGGTCCGGCCGCAAGAGACCCAGTACTTC.

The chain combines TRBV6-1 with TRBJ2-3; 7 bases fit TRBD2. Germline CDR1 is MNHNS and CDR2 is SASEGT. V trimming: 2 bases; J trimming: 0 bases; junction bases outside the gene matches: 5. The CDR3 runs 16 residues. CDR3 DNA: TGTGCCAGCAGTGAATTGGAGCGGGATAGCACAGATACGCAGTATTTT. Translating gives CASSELERDSTDTQYF.

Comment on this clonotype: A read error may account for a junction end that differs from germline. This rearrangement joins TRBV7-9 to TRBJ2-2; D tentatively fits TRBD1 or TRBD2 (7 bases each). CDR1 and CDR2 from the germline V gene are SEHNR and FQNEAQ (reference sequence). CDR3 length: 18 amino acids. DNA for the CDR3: TGTGCCAGCAGCTTATCCAGACAGGGAGGGCCGGACACCGGGGAGCTGCTTTTT. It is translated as CASSLSRQGGPDTGELLF.

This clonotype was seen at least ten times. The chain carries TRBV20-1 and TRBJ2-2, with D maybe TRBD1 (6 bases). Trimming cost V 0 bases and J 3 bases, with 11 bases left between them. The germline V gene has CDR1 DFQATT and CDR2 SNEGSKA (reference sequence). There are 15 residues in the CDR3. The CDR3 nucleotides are TGCAGTGCTAGAGATACAGGGCAGGACACCGGGGAGCTGTTTTTT. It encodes CSARDTGQDTGELFF.

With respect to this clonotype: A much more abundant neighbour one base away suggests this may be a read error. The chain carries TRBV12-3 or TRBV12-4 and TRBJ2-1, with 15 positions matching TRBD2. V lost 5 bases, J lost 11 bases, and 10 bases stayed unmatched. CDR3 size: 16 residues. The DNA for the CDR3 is TGTGCCAGCAGTAAATCCGGGACTAGCGGGAGGTGGAAGCAGTTCTTC. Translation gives CASSKSGTSGRWKQFF.

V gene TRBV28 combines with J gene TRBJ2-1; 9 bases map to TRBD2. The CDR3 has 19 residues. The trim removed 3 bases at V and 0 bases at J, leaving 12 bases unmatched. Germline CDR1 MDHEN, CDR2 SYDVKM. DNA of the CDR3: TGTGCCAGCAGTTTCTTCCCATACAGCGGGAGGAGCTCCTACAATGAGCAGTTCTTC. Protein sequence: CASSFFPYSGRSSYNEQFF.

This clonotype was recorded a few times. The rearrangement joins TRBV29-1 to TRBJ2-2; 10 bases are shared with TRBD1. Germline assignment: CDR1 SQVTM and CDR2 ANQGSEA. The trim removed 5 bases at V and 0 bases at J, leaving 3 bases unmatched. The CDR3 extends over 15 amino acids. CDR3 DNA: TGCAGCGTTAAGACAGGGGGCGCGAACACCGGGGAGCTGTTTTTT. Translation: CSVKTGGANTGELFF.

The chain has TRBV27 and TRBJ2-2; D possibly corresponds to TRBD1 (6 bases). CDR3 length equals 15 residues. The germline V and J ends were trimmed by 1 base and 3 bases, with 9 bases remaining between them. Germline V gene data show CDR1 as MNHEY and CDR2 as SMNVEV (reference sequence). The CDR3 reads CASSLLGHHTGELFF. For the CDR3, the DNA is TGTGCCAGCAGTTTATTGGGACATCACACCGGGGAGCTGTTTTTT.

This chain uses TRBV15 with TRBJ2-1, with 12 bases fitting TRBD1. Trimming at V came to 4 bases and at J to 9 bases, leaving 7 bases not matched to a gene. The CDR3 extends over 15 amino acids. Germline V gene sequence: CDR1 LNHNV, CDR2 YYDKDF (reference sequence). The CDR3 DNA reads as TGTGCCACCAGCAAGGGACAGGGGGCAGAAGGTGAGCAGTTCTTC. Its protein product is CATSKGQGAEGEQFF.

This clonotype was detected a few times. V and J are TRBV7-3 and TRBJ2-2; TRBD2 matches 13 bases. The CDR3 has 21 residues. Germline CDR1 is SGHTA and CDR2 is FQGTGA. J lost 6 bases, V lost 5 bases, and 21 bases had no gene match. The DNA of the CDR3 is TGTGCCAGCAGCCCCACCCCTTTCCAACTAGCGGGAGGGCCTCGGCCCGGGGAGCTGTTTTTT. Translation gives CASSPTPFQLAGGPRPGELFF. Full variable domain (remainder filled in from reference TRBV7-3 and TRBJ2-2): GAGVSQTPSNKVTEKGKYVELRCDPISGHTALYWYRQSLGQGPEFLIYFQGTGAADDSGLPNDRFFAVRPEGSVSTLKIQRTERGDSAVYLCASSPTPFQLAGGPRPGELFFGEGSRLTVL.

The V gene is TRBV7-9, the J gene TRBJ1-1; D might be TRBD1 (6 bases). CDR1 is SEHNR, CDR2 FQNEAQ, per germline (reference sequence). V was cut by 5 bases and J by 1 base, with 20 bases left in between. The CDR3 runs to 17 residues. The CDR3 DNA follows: TGTGCCAGCAGCCCACAAAGGGGGTCGTTGGAGAACACTGAAGCTTTCTTT. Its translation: CASSPQRGSLENTEAFF.